This T cell receptor (beta chain) was sequenced for a study of PD-L1 blockade in urothelial cancer. Study summary: The year 2014 saw patients start atezolizumab, 1,200 mg intravenously every 3 weeks. Of 30 or so patients, twenty-five were males with bladder-origin urothelial cancer. Earlier, patients had received 0 to 3 chemotherapy regimens. Analyses used blood from 3 weeks (second dose) and 6 weeks after treatment start.

V shed 4 bases and J 5 bases; nucleotides not matched to a gene: 5. CDR3 length equals 15 residues. Germline V gives CDR1 MDHEN, CDR2 SYDVKM. Assay used: immunoSEQ multiplex PCR; TCRdb lists only in-frame clones, some missing. The profile covers about 38,000 clones, with about four fifths appearing a single time and about a sixth taken by the ten largest. The sequencing here drew on PBMCs, taken around atezolizumab (anti-PD-L1) treatment. This chain joins TRBV28 and TRBJ2-5, with 12 bases identical to TRBD2. The TCR originated in a man aged 55 to 70 with urothelial cancer. The CDR3 region is CASSSLAGGKETQYF. The CDR3 DNA sequence: TGTGCCAGCAGTTCCCTAGCGGGGGGGAAGGAGACCCAGTACTTC.